This TCR beta chain stems from a study of shared clonotypes between healthy human individuals. CDR1 and CDR2 from the germline V gene are SGDLS and YYNGEE. The CDR3 is 13 residues long. Trimming pared 4 bases from V and 4 bases from J, leaving 11 bases between. Study-wide findings and caveats: A handful of donors held 4.5% to 5% of naive CD4 clonotypes in common.

This clone has just one count. Its antigen is currently unknown. Deep was the level used in running the assay. Libraries were prepared by immunoSEQ multiplex PCR; TCRdb keeps only in-frame clonotypes and omits some of them. The sample holds roughly 590,000 clones; 95% to 96% are singletons and the top ten take over 0.09%. Positively selected for CCR7, the CD45RO-negative cells used as naive CD8 cells excluded terminally differentiated effector memory CD45RA+ cells. The V gene is TRBV9, the J gene TRBJ1-2, with D perhaps matching TRBD1 (5 bases). Sequencing used naive CD8+ T cells sorted from blood. The sequence derives from a woman aged 25 to 39 in good health. This CDR3 reads CASSQTAAYGYTF. In nucleotides, the CDR3 is TGTGCCAGCAGCCAGACAGCCGCCTATGGCTACACCTTC.